This passage covers 30 T cell receptor beta chains from one sample sequenced in a study of shared clonotypes between healthy human individuals. Measured with immunoSEQ multiplex PCR; TCRdb has only the in-frame clones, and not every one. The sample has about 690,000 clones, less than 95% seen once. Sequences were obtained from memory CD8+ T cells from PBMCs. Subset given: CD45RO+ cells pooled with CCR7-negative TemRA cells. These receptors all stem from a man younger than 35 in good health. Some clones in this sample may be carry-over from other donors' samples.

Note on this clone: Different DNA sequences within this sample yield the same CDR3. The genes are TRBV27 and TRBJ2-3; D is unresolved. There are 12 residues in the CDR3. Trimming pared 6 bases from V and 0 bases from J, leaving 4 bases between. From germline, CDR1 is MNHEY and CDR2 SMNVEV (reference sequence). CDR3 residues: CASSPSTDTQYF. CDR3 bases: TGTGCCAGCAGCCCCAGCACAGATACGCAGTATTTT.

V is TRBV27 and J is TRBJ2-2; no clear D gene. Germline-derived CDR1 and CDR2 are MNHEY and SMNVEV (reference sequence). The CDR3 spans 14 residues. Trimming removed 3 bases at V and 6 bases at J, with 11 bases between. In DNA form, the CDR3 reads TGTGCCAGCAGTTTCTCCCAGCCAGCCGGGGAGCTGTTTTTT. Translated: CASSFSQPAGELFF.

V and J are TRBV10-3 and TRBJ2-3; weak D call: TRBD2 (5 bases). There are 16 residues in the CDR3. The germline CDR1 and CDR2 sequences are ENHRY and SYGVKD. The germline V and J ends were trimmed by 2 bases and 6 bases, with 18 bases remaining between them. CDR3 loop: CAISEGGRYNLDTQYF. CDR3 in DNA: TGTGCCATCAGTGAGGGAGGCCGTTACAATTTGGATACGCAGTATTTT.

V gene TRBV6-1 combines with J gene TRBJ1-1; D remains ambiguous. The ends were cut back, 7 bases at V and 1 base at J, with 13 bases in the middle. Germline V CDR1 and CDR2: MNHNS, SASEGT. The CDR3 spans 14 residues. CDR3 sequence reads: CASIRTAKNTEAFF. The CDR3 DNA reads TGTGCCAGCATACGAACGGCTAAGAACACTGAAGCTTTCTTT.

This chain links TRBV5-6 with TRBJ1-1, with unresolved D. The length of the CDR3 is 15 residues. CDR1 SGHDT and CDR2 YYEEEE come from the germline V gene. Trimming shortened V by 0 bases and J by 3 bases, and 12 bases separated the two germline ends. CDR3 sequence (DNA): TGTGCCAGCAGCTTGGACGGCAGTTGGGACACTGAAGCTTTCTTT. Translated, it gives CASSLDGSWDTEAFF.

The rearrangement uses TRBV7-3 and TRBJ2-1; 8 bases agree with TRBD2. J gave up 5 bases and V 1 base, and 7 bases lay outside the gene matches. The V gene's germline CDR1 is SGHTA and CDR2 FQGTGA. CDR3 length: 16 residues. CDR3 residues: CASSLRLATQDNEQFF. CDR3 DNA sequence: TGTGCCAGCAGCTTAAGACTAGCGACCCAAGACAATGAGCAGTTCTTC.

The chain has TRBV13 and TRBJ2-7; no definite D call. Germline V gives CDR1 PRHDT, CDR2 FYEKMQ (reference sequence). The CDR3 totals 16 residues. The ends were cut back, 3 bases at V and 1 base at J, with 16 bases in the middle. The CDR3 coding sequence is TGTGCCAGCAGCTTTAACGGTGGGGATGGGTCCTACGAGCAGTACTTC. It codes for CASSFNGGDGSYEQYF.

V and J are TRBV19 and TRBJ1-2; perhaps TRBD1 as D (5 bases). Germline V lookup: CDR1 LNHDA, CDR2 SQIVND (reference sequence). This CDR3 region has 12 residues. The V end was cut by 5 bases, the J end by 6 bases, with 10 bases between. DNA of the CDR3: TGTGCCAGTAGTCTCCCGGGACATGGCTACACCTTC. Its protein is CASSLPGHGYTF.

V is TRBV7-9 and J is TRBJ2-3; D is unclear. Germline V CDR1 and CDR2: SEHNR, FQNEAQ (reference sequence). With 0 bases removed from V and 6 bases from J, the gap between germline ends came to 7 bases. The CDR3 runs 13 residues. This CDR3 reads CASSLAPRDTQYF. In DNA form, the CDR3 reads TGTGCCAGCAGCTTAGCCCCTCGGGATACGCAGTATTTT.

Notes on this clone: Other DNA sequences of this sample code for an identical CDR3. The chain couples TRBV7-9 to TRBJ2-1; TRBD2 agrees at 7 bases. V gave up 1 base and J gave up 4 bases; unmatched junction bases: 4. Germline assignment: CDR1 SEHNR and CDR2 FQNEAQ (reference sequence). This CDR3 has 15 residues. For the CDR3, the DNA is TGTGCCAGCAGCTTAGTTCTAGCGGCGTACAATGAGCAGTTCTTC. Translating it yields CASSLVLAAYNEQFF.

This rearrangement joins TRBV7-3 to TRBJ2-5; D assignment may be TRBD1 or TRBD2 (6 bases each). V was cut by 5 bases and J by 0 bases, with 13 bases left in between. The length of the CDR3 is 15 residues. Germline V gene sequence: CDR1 SGHTA, CDR2 FQGTGA. As DNA, the CDR3 is TGTGCCAGCAGCCCCTCGGGGGCCTACCAAGAGACCCAGTACTTC. Translated, it gives CASSPSGAYQETQYF.

This sequence joins TRBV27 and TRBJ2-7; 7 positions match TRBD2. Unmatched junction bases numbered 8, after V lost 11 bases and J lost 1 base. Germline CDR1 and CDR2: MNHEY and SMNVEV (reference sequence). This CDR3 is 13 amino acids long. The CDR3 bases are TGTGCCGTGGCTAGCGGTTCTTCCTACGAGCAGTACTTC. This encodes CAVASGSSYEQYF.

This chain uses TRBV28 with TRBJ1-3; a possible D gene is TRBD1 (6 bases). The V and J ends lost 5 bases and 0 bases respectively, with 14 bases between them. The CDR3 contains 16 residues. Germline V CDR1 and CDR2: MDHEN, SYDVKM. CDR3 DNA sequence: TGTGCCAGCAGTCCCCGACAGGTGCCCTCTGGAAACACCATATATTTT. It is translated as CASSPRQVPSGNTIYF. The full variable domain, in which reference TRBV28 and TRBJ1-3 provide the parts outside the CDR3, is DVKVTQSSRYLVKRTGEKVFLECVQDMDHENMFWYRQDPGLGLRLIYFSYDVKMKEKGDIPEGYSVSREKKERFSLILESASTNQTSMYLCASSPRQVPSGNTIYFGEGSWLTVV.

The gene calls are TRBV27 and TRBJ1-1; TRBD1 matches 8 bases. This CDR3 is 14 amino acids long. The V gene's germline CDR1 is MNHEY and CDR2 SMNVEV (reference sequence). V trimming: 3 bases; J trimming: 5 bases; junction bases outside the gene matches: 5. DNA for the CDR3: TGTGCCAGCAGTTTCCACACAGGGGGGACTGAAGCTTTCTTT. Translating gives CASSFHTGGTEAFF.

This clone was counted a single time. The chain employs TRBV27 and TRBJ2-3; no firm D call. The CDR3 loop spans 16 amino acids. The V gene's germline CDR1 is MNHEY and CDR2 SMNVEV (reference sequence). Deletions cut 6 bases from V and 5 bases from J, with 21 bases between. The CDR3 protein is CASSPMETRGQDTQYF. The CDR3 region has the DNA TGTGCCAGCAGCCCAATGGAAACAAGAGGTCAAGATACGCAGTATTTT.

In nucleotides, the CDR3 is TGTGCCAGCAGCCAGAGAGGGGAGGGCCTTCTAAATGAGCAGTTCTTC. The encoded protein is CASSQRGEGLLNEQFF. J is TRBJ2-1 and V is TRBV7-2; 7 nucleotides agree with TRBD2. The germline CDR1 and CDR2 sequences are SGHTA and FQGNSA. This CDR3 spans 16 amino acids. The V segment lost 5 bases and the J segment 7 bases; nucleotides outside the gene matches: 14.

The V call is TRBV5-5, the J call TRBJ2-7; no clear D. This CDR3 is 13 amino acids long. Germline CDR1 is SGHKS and CDR2 is YYEKEE (reference sequence). V lost 0 bases to trimming and J lost 7 bases, with 11 bases between them. CDR3 sequence (DNA): TGTGCCAGCAGCTTGGTGGGAACTCCAGAGCAGTACTTC. This codes for CASSLVGTPEQYF.

This chain connects TRBV4-1 to TRBJ1-5; D possibly corresponds to TRBD1 (6 bases). Trimming took off 0 bases at V and 4 bases at J, with 10 bases between the two ends. Germline CDR1 and CDR2: MGHRA and YSYEKL. The CDR3 sequence is 15 residues long. CDR3 sequence: CASSQEQGTNQPQHF. The CDR3, as DNA: TGCGCCAGCAGCCAAGAACAGGGTACGAATCAGCCCCAGCATTTT.

The V call is TRBV4-1, the J call TRBJ2-3; 8 bases are a match to TRBD2. V lost 0 bases, J lost 2 bases, and 13 bases stayed unmatched. The CDR3 has 19 amino acids. CDR1 is MGHRA, CDR2 YSYEKL, per germline. CDR3: CASSQDWSGLAGYTDTQYF. The CDR3 nucleotides are TGCGCCAGCAGCCAAGATTGGTCCGGGCTAGCGGGCTACACAGATACGCAGTATTTT.

This chain uses TRBV27 with TRBJ1-4; 7 bases map to TRBD1. CDR3 length: 16 amino acids. The germline V gene encodes CDR1 MNHEY and CDR2 SMNVEV (reference sequence). V trimming: 4 bases; J trimming: 8 bases; junction bases outside the gene matches: 13. CDR3 amino acids: CASSSRPRGVGEKLFF. The CDR3 nucleotides read TGTGCCAGCAGTTCCCGGCCCAGGGGGGTTGGGGAAAAACTGTTTTTT.

This chain links TRBV27 with TRBJ1-1; TRBD1 matches at 11 bases. From germline, CDR1 is MNHEY and CDR2 SMNVEV (reference sequence). This CDR3 has 16 residues. J was trimmed by 4 bases and V by 5 bases; bases with no gene match: 9. The CDR3 DNA follows: TGTGCCAGCAGTCTAGGACAGGGGGCGCAGGGCACTGAAGCTTTCTTT. Amino acid sequence: CASSLGQGAQGTEAFF.

This chain connects TRBV5-1 to TRBJ1-6; 9 bases map to TRBD1. After removal of 2 bases from V and 8 bases from J, the junction contained 8 bases not matched to a gene. CDR1 and CDR2 (germline): SGHRS, YFSETQ. This CDR3 comprises 16 residues. The CDR3 coding sequence is TGCGCCAGCAGCTTAGGAGGGACAGGGTATGATTCACCCCTCCACTTT. This sequence encodes CASSLGGTGYDSPLHF.

The V and J genes are TRBV27 and TRBJ2-5; D gene unclear. This CDR3 spans 16 amino acids. Germline CDR1 reads MNHEY; CDR2 reads SMNVEV (reference sequence). V lost 1 base and J lost 2, with 14 bases in between. As DNA, the CDR3 is TGTGCCAGCAGTTTATATGGCCCCTGGGGACAAGAGACCCAGTACTTC. Translated, it gives CASSLYGPWGQETQYF.

The V and J genes are TRBV11-2 and TRBJ2-4, with 7 nucleotides matching TRBD1. Germline V lookup: CDR1 SGHAT, CDR2 FQNNGV. V lost 5 bases to trimming and J lost 0 bases; unmatched junction nucleotides: 7. This CDR3 contains 16 residues. The CDR3 loop is CASSPGQALAKNIQYF. CDR3 nucleotides: TGTGCCAGCAGCCCCGGACAGGCGCTAGCCAAAAACATTCAGTACTTC.

This sequence joins TRBV7-9 and TRBJ2-7; 7 bases are a match to TRBD2. The germline V gene has CDR1 SEHNR and CDR2 FQNEAQ (reference sequence). V lost 5 bases to trimming and J lost 6 bases; unmatched junction nucleotides: 16. This CDR3 is 16 amino acids long. The CDR3 DNA sequence: TGTGCCAGCAGCGATGTGGCGGGAGTAATGTTTAGCGAGCAGTACTTC. Translated: CASSDVAGVMFSEQYF.

The J gene is TRBJ1-1, the V gene TRBV6-1, with 7 nucleotides matching TRBD1. V shed 6 bases, J shed 5 bases, and the junction held 6 bases outside the gene matches. The CDR3 covers 13 residues. Germline V gene data show CDR1 as MNHNS and CDR2 as SASEGT. CDR3: CASREHRGTEAFF. As DNA, the CDR3 is TGTGCCAGCAGAGAGCACAGGGGTACTGAAGCTTTCTTT.

The chain combines TRBV6-5 with TRBJ1-1; D remains ambiguous. V dropped 5 bases and J dropped 6 bases, with 1 base sitting between them. The CDR3 covers 9 residues. In germline, CDR1 is MNHEY, CDR2 SVGAGI. In DNA form, the CDR3 reads TGTGCCAGCAGTCCTGAAGCTTTCTTT. Encoded protein: CASSPEAFF.

The V and J genes are TRBV6-5 and TRBJ2-5; 7 nucleotides match TRBD2. The J call may be in error: the DNA end matches TRBJ2-7 better. The germline V gene encodes CDR1 MNHEY and CDR2 SVGAGI. CDR3 length: 13 amino acids. The CDR3 bases are TGTGCCAGCCATCTCGCACGGGGGGACGAGCAGTACTTC. The encoded protein is CASHLARGDEQYF.

V gene TRBV29-1 combines with J gene TRBJ2-1; tentatively, D is TRBD1 (8 bases). CDR1 is SQVTM, CDR2 ANQGSEA, per germline. V dropped 7 bases and J dropped 8 bases, with 15 bases sitting between them. The CDR3 sequence is 12 residues long. This CDR3 reads CSAWTGRDEQFF. For the CDR3, the DNA is TGCAGCGCATGGACAGGGAGGGATGAGCAGTTCTTC.

This chain links TRBV7-8 with TRBJ2-1, with 8 bases lining up with TRBD2. Germline V gene lookup returns CDR1 SGHVS and CDR2 FQNEAQ. This CDR3 comprises 15 residues. V was pared by 5 bases and J by 2 bases, with 5 bases of the junction left unmatched. CDR3 in amino acids: CASSRAGATYNEQFF. The CDR3 nucleotides read TGTGCCAGCAGCCGAGCGGGAGCCACCTACAATGAGCAGTTCTTC.